This is a list of T cell receptor beta chains from one sample in a study of cytomegalovirus exposure and HLA in healthy donors. Profiling relied on immunoSEQ multiplex PCR, and the TCRdb table lists in-frame clones only, not all of them. The sample holds 200,000 to 250,000 clones, around 86% seen once. Sequenced input: PBMCs. The receptors derive from a woman aged 18-29 years in good health and CMV-seropositive. Each CDR3 is given with its conserved first and last residue. The D gene is left open where the match is weak. The size entry is marked missing in some rows and otherwise reads once, few, many or a size class.

j_gene | d_gene | len | abundance | v_gene | CDR3nt | CDR3aa
TRBJ1-1 | NA | 14 | NA | TRBV28 | TGTGCCAGCAGTTTTTCGGGGATGAGGACTGAAGCTTTCTTT | CASSFSGMRTEAFF
TRBJ2-5 | TRBD1 | 14 | NA | TRBV5-4 | TGTGCCAGCAGCCTTCCGACAGGGGAAGAGACCCAGTACTTC | CASSLPTGEETQYF
TRBJ2-1 | TRBD2 | 15 | NA | TRBV5-4 | TGTGCCAGCAGGCCTACTAGCGGTAACTACAATGAGCAGTTCTTC | CASRPTSGNYNEQFF
TRBJ2-3 | NA | 13 | few | TRBV5-5 | TGTGCCAGCAGCTTCCGGGACACAGATACGCAGTATTTT | CASSFRDTDTQYF
TRBJ1-5 | NA | 12 | few | TRBV28 | TGTGCCAGCCAGGGAAGCAATCAGCCCCAGCATTTT | CASQGSNQPQHF
TRBJ1-2 | TRBD1 | 11 | NA | TRBV20-1 | TGCAGTGCTCCGACAGGGTATGGCTACACCTTC | CSAPTGYGYTF
TRBJ1-1 | NA | 12 | few | TRBV28 | TGTGCCACGAGGAGGACGAACACTGAAGCTTTCTTT | CATRRTNTEAFF
TRBJ1-2 | NA | 11 | NA | TRBV6-5 | TGTGCCAGCAATCCGGGTGGTGGCTACACCTTC | CASNPGGGYTF
TRBJ2-6 | NA | 15 | NA | TRBV2 | TGTGCCAGCGGGGCACTGAGCTCTGGGGCCAACGTCCTGACTTTC | CASGALSSGANVLTF
TRBJ2-1 | TRBD2 | 15 | NA | TRBV12-5 | TGTGCTAGTACTAAACTAGCGGGAGGGCCCAATGAGCAGTTCTTC | CASTKLAGGPNEQFF
TRBJ1-2 | NA | 12 | NA | TRBV7-8 | TGTGCCAGCAGCTTAGAAGAGATGAGCTACACCTTC | CASSLEEMSYTF
TRBJ1-2 | NA | 16 | NA | TRBV27 | TGTGCCAGCAGTTTACGGCCCAGGACAGTCGTCCAAGGCTACACCTTC | CASSLRPRTVVQGYTF
TRBJ2-2 | TRBD2 | 21 | NA | TRBV28 | TGTGCCAGCAGTTTACTTTCGTCGCCTAGCGGGACCCGCCGGGTCACCGGGGAGCTGTTTTTT | CASSLLSSPSGTRRVTGELFF
TRBJ1-2 | NA | 16 | NA | TRBV28 | TGTGCCAGCAGTTTCTCCTATGTAGCGGGACACTATGGCTACACCTTC | CASSFSYVAGHYGYTF
TRBJ1-1 | NA | 12 | NA | TRBV5-4 | TGTGCCAGCAGCCCACGAGGGACTGAAGCTTTCTTT | CASSPRGTEAFF
TRBJ2-7 | TRBD1 | 14 | NA | TRBV6-6 | TGTGCCAGCAAGTCGCAGGGGGTGTCCTACGAGCAGTACTTC | CASKSQGVSYEQYF
TRBJ1-2 | TRBD1 | 17 | NA | TRBV15 | TGTGCCACCAGCAGAGATCTCCCCGGACAGGGGAACTATGGCTACACCTTC | CATSRDLPGQGNYGYTF
TRBJ2-1 | NA | 11 | NA | TRBV25-1 | TGTGCCAGCAGTGGTGGGAGGGAGCAGTTCTTC | CASSGGREQFF
TRBJ2-1 | TRBD1 | 16 | NA | TRBV7-2 | TGTGCCAGCATCATAAAGGACAGGACGGCCTACAATGAGCAGTTCTTC | CASIIKDRTAYNEQFF
TRBJ1-2 | TRBD1 | 19 | NA | TRBV23-1 | TGCGCCAGCAGTGCAATACCAGCCCCCGGACAGGGCGAACTCTATGGCTACACCTTC | CASSAIPAPGQGELYGYTF
TRBJ2-7 | TRBD2 | 15 | NA | TRBV7-2 | TGTGCCAGCAGCTTTCGGACTAGCGGAGATACCGAGCAGTACTTC | CASSFRTSGDTEQYF
TRBJ1-5 | TRBD1 | 16 | once | TRBV30 | TGTGCCTGGGGAACCGACAGGGGGAAAGGCAATCAGCCCCAGCATTTT | CAWGTDRGKGNQPQHF
TRBJ2-7 | TRBD2 | 14 | NA | TRBV5-4 | TGTGCCAGCTCCTCCGGGGGGGGGAACTACGAGCAGTACTTC | CASSSGGGNYEQYF